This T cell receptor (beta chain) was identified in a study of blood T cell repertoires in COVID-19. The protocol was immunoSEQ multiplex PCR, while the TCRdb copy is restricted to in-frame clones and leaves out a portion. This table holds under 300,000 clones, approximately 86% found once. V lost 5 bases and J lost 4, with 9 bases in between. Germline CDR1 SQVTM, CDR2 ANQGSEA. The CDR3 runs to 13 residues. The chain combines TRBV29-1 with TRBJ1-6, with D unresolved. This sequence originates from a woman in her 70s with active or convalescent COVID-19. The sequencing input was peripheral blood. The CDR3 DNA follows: TGCAGCGTTCAAGGCGGTTATAATTCACCCCTCCACTTT. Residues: CSVQGGYNSPLHF.